These T cell receptor beta chains were read from a single sample in a study of cytomegalovirus exposure and HLA in healthy donors. This table comes from immunoSEQ multiplex PCR, and its TCRdb copy is limited to in-frame clones, with some not included. The sample consists of 150,000 to 250,000 clones, approximately 80% of them appearing once. The source material was PBMCs. The receptors were gathered from a young woman in good health and CMV-seropositive. Both conserved end residues are part of each CDR3. D genes are given only for firm matches. Not every row has a clone size; where given, it reads once, few, many or a size class.

j_call | v_call | d_call | clone_size | cdr3_aa | cdr3_nt
TRBJ2-1 | TRBV19 | . | . | CATTQGPTSYNEQFF | TGTGCCACAACCCAGGGGCCAACCTCCTACAATGAGCAGTTCTTC
TRBJ1-2 | TRBV29-1 | . | . | CSVEDRRGPYGYTF | TGCAGCGTTGAAGATCGGAGGGGACCCTATGGCTACACCTTC
TRBJ2-7 | TRBV5-6 | TRBD2 | . | CASSMLAGVSPYEQYF | TGTGCCAGCAGCATGCTAGCGGGAGTAAGCCCCTACGAGCAGTACTTC
TRBJ2-1 | TRBV7-9 | . | . | CASSLFSQGRRNEQFF | TGTGCCAGCAGCTTATTCAGTCAGGGGCGAAGGAATGAGCAGTTCTTC
TRBJ2-1 | TRBV18 | TRBD2 | . | CASSLGGSGNEQFF | TGTGCCAGCTCACTCGGGGGGTCAGGCAATGAGCAGTTCTTC
TRBJ2-5 | TRBV2 | TRBD1 | . | CASGRDREQETQYF | TGTGCCAGCGGCCGGGACAGGGAACAAGAGACCCAGTACTTC
TRBJ1-3 | TRBV28 | . | . | CASKGQVGSGNTIYF | TGTGCCAGCAAGGGGCAGGTCGGCTCTGGAAACACCATATATTTT
TRBJ1-5 | TRBV4-1 | TRBD1 | . | CASSQAATGQSNQPQHF | TGCGCCAGCAGCCAAGCTGCGACGGGACAGTCCAATCAGCCCCAGCATTTT
TRBJ1-5 | TRBV6-1 | . | . | CAGGEDNQPQHF | TGTGCCGGGGGGGAGGATAATCAGCCCCAGCATTTT
TRBJ2-3 | TRBV29-1 | TRBD2 | . | CSVEREGLVDTQYF | TGCAGCGTAGAGCGGGAGGGCCTGGTAGATACGCAGTATTTT
TRBJ2-7 | TRBV19 | TRBD1 | . | CASSGTGQYEQYF | TGTGCCAGCTCCGGGACAGGGCAATACGAGCAGTACTTC
TRBJ2-3 | TRBV5-1 | TRBD2 | . | CASSLEGRGIPNTDTQYF | TGCGCCAGCAGCTTGGAGGGGCGGGGGATTCCTAACACAGATACGCAGTATTTT
TRBJ2-7 | TRBV19 | TRBD1 | . | CASSWAGGPYEQYF | TGTGCCAGTAGTTGGGCAGGGGGCCCCTACGAGCAGTACTTC
TRBJ1-2 | TRBV5-1 | TRBD1 | . | CASSLEGQVDYGYTF | TGCGCCAGCAGCTTGGAGGGACAGGTCGACTATGGCTACACCTTC
TRBJ2-3 | TRBV6-5 | TRBD1 | . | CASSFHRTGRTDTQYF | TGTGCCAGCAGTTTCCACCGGACAGGCCGCACAGATACGCAGTATTTT
TRBJ1-2 | TRBV18 | . | once | CASSPPGGGYGYTF | TGTGCCAGCTCACCACCGGGGGGTGGCTATGGCTACACCTTC
TRBJ2-3 | TRBV29-1 | TRBD2 | . | CSALGLAGRTDTQYF | TGCAGCGCCCTAGGACTAGCGGGACGCACAGATACGCAGTATTTT
TRBJ1-1 | TRBV6-5 | . | . | CASSYIPLGATEAFF | TGTGCCAGCAGTTACATCCCGTTGGGCGCGACTGAAGCTTTCTTT
TRBJ2-3 | TRBV7-8 | . | . | CASSFGTGGTDTQYF | TGTGCCAGCAGCTTTGGGACGGGAGGCACAGATACGCAGTATTTT
TRBJ1-5 | TRBV2 | TRBD1 | . | CASNTDRANQPQHF | TGTGCCAGCAATACGGACAGGGCCAATCAGCCCCAGCATTTT
TRBJ2-3 | TRBV5-1 | TRBD2 | . | CASSLAGVRTDTQYF | TGCGCCAGCAGCCTAGCGGGGGTAAGAACAGATACGCAGTATTTT
TRBJ2-3 | TRBV7-8 | . | few | CASSLAGSTTDTQYF | TGTGCCAGCAGCTTAGCGGGCAGCACAACAGATACGCAGTATTTT
TRBJ2-7 | TRBV5-1 | TRBD1 | . | CASSRDREGEQYF | TGCGCCAGCAGCAGGGACAGGGAGGGCGAGCAGTACTTC
TRBJ2-2 | TRBV19 | TRBD1 | many | CASRSGTGGTGELFF | TGTGCCAGCCGATCCGGGACAGGGGGAACCGGGGAGCTGTTTTTT
TRBJ2-1 | TRBV15 | TRBD2 | . | CATSPRTSGRAAYNEQFF | TGTGCCACCAGCCCCAGGACTAGCGGGAGGGCCGCATACAATGAGCAGTTCTTC
TRBJ2-7 | TRBV15 | TRBD2 | once | CATSSIPGTSVGEQYF | TGTGCCACCAGCAGCATTCCCGGGACTAGCGTCGGCGAGCAGTACTTC
TRBJ2-1 | TRBV27 | TRBD2 | . | CASRLAGVNNEQFF | TGTGCCAGCAGGTTAGCGGGAGTAAACAATGAGCAGTTCTTC
TRBJ2-7 | TRBV28 | TRBD2 | . | CASSLWTSGSNEQYF | TGTGCCAGCAGTTTATGGACTAGCGGGAGCAACGAGCAGTACTTC
TRBJ2-1 | TRBV6-1 | . | . | CASSVNEQFF | TGTGCCAGCAGTGTAAATGAGCAGTTCTTC
TRBJ1-5 | TRBV29-1 | . | . | CSVGADAPNQPQHF | TGCAGCGTTGGGGCCGATGCCCCCAATCAGCCCCAGCATTTT
TRBJ2-1 | TRBV5-1 | TRBD1 | . | CASSSRTGYNEQFF | TGCGCCAGCAGCTCACGGACAGGTTACAATGAGCAGTTCTTC
TRBJ2-5 | TRBV7-9 | TRBD1 | once | CASSPRGQAVETQYF | TGTGCCAGCAGCCCGCGGGGACAGGCCGTAGAGACCCAGTACTTC
TRBJ2-7 | TRBV7-2 | . | . | CASSKMPGITSYEQYF | TGTGCCAGCAGCAAAATGCCGGGAATTACCTCCTACGAGCAGTACTTC
TRBJ1-5 | TRBV18 | TRBD1 | . | CASSPTGTANFYSNQPQHF | TGTGCCAGCTCACCGACAGGGACAGCAAATTTTTATAGCAATCAGCCCCAGCATTTT
TRBJ1-2 | TRBV27 | . | . | CASSPPAGIGGYTF | TGTGCCAGCAGTCCCCCCGCGGGGATCGGCGGCTACACCTTC
TRBJ2-7 | TRBV5-1 | TRBD2 | . | CASSLASGRIGEQYF | TGCGCCAGCAGCTTGGCGAGCGGGAGAATAGGCGAGCAGTACTTC
TRBJ1-5 | TRBV19 | . | . | CASSFLVQPQHF | TGTGCCAGTAGTTTTTTAGTACAGCCCCAGCATTTT
TRBJ1-2 | TRBV7-9 | TRBD1 | once | CASSFRDSNHGYTF | TGTGCCAGCAGCTTCCGGGACAGCAACCATGGCTACACCTTC
TRBJ1-1 | TRBV5-6 | . | . | CASSFAGTEAFF | TGTGCCAGCAGTTTTGCGGGTACTGAAGCTTTCTTT
TRBJ2-7 | TRBV5-4 | . | . | CASSPRPKGAYEQYF | TGTGCCAGCAGCCCCCGACCCAAAGGGGCTTACGAGCAGTACTTC
TRBJ1-3 | TRBV6-6 | . | once | CASSFKPEGNTIYF | TGTGCCAGCAGTTTCAAGCCCGAGGGAAACACCATATATTTT
TRBJ2-1 | TRBV5-4 | TRBD1 | . | CASSLAGGNENNEQFF | TGTGCCAGCAGCTTGGCAGGGGGAAACGAAAACAATGAGCAGTTCTTC
TRBJ2-1 | TRBV15 | . | once | CATSRGIRGSYNEQFF | TGTGCCACCAGCAGGGGTATTCGGGGCTCCTACAATGAGCAGTTCTTC
TRBJ2-1 | TRBV7-8 | TRBD1 | . | CASSSPGQGYEQFF | TGTGCCAGCAGCTCCCCAGGACAGGGGTATGAGCAGTTCTTC
TRBJ2-2 | TRBV5-1 | TRBD1 | . | CASSFLGQGLTGELLF | TGCGCCAGCAGCTTTCTTGGACAGGGTCTAACCGGGGAGCTGCTTTTT
TRBJ2-1 | TRBV5-1 | . | . | CASSQDRPAYNEQFF | TGCGCCAGCAGCCAAGACAGGCCAGCCTACAATGAGCAGTTCTTC
TRBJ2-2 | TRBV7-8 | . | . | CASSYLSLLGTGELFF | TGTGCCAGCAGCTACTTATCGCTCCTTGGTACCGGGGAGCTGTTTTTT
TRBJ2-1 | TRBV11-2 | . | . | CASSLAVLGSDEQFF | TGTGCCAGCAGCTTAGCTGTGCTAGGATCGGATGAGCAGTTCTTC
TRBJ2-1 | TRBV29-1 | . | . | CSVEGVEEGDSYNEQFF | TGCAGCGTTGAAGGGGTAGAGGAGGGAGATTCCTACAATGAGCAGTTCTTC
TRBJ2-7 | TRBV28 | TRBD2 | . | CASSLPQREGQYF | TGTGCCAGCAGTTTACCCCAGCGGGAGGGCCAGTACTTC
TRBJ1-5 | TRBV18 | . | . | CASSPLATGGGGQPQHF | TGTGCCAGCTCACCCCTAGCCACCGGGGGAGGGGGTCAGCCCCAGCATTTT
TRBJ1-2 | TRBV6-6 | TRBD1 | . | CASSPSQGAANYGYTF | TGTGCCAGCAGTCCCTCACAGGGGGCAGCCAACTATGGCTACACCTTC
TRBJ2-5 | TRBV13 | . | . | CASSFKETQYF | TGTGCCAGCAGTTTTAAAGAGACCCAGTACTTC
TRBJ2-1 | TRBV6-5 | . | . | CASSYTLSSSYNEQFF | TGTGCCAGCAGTTACACGCTAAGTAGCTCCTACAATGAGCAGTTCTTC
TRBJ2-5 | TRBV30 | . | . | CAWSALSSGETQYF | TGTGCCTGGAGTGCCCTCTCGAGTGGAGAGACCCAGTACTTC